What follows are 5 T cell receptor beta chains derived from one specimen sequenced in a study of shared clonotypes between healthy human individuals. CD8 cells classed as naive were CD45RO-negative and positively selected for CCR7, excluding terminally differentiated effector memory CD45RA+ cells. Produced via immunoSEQ multiplex PCR; TCRdb's table is partial and in-frame only. The data hold about 2 million clones, with approximately 94% observed a single time. Sequenced: naive CD8+ T cells sorted from blood. The receptors come from a man younger than 35 in good health.

V is TRBV4-3 and J is TRBJ2-7, with TRBD1 identical over 11 bases. This CDR3 comprises 15 residues. From germline, CDR1 is LGHNA and CDR2 YSLEER. J gave up 3 bases and V 4 bases, and 5 bases lay outside the gene matches. The DNA of the CDR3 is TGCGCCAGCAGCCTCCGGACAGGGGGCGTCTACGAGCAGTACTTC. As protein: CASSLRTGGVYEQYF.

This chain connects TRBV2 to TRBJ2-7; 10 bases line up with TRBD2. J was trimmed by 3 bases and V by 5 bases; bases with no gene match: 4. CDR1 and CDR2 from the germline V gene are SNHLY and FYNNEI. The CDR3 runs to 14 residues. CDR3 in amino acids: CASSSGLADYEQYF. DNA of the CDR3: TGTGCCAGCAGTTCTGGACTAGCGGACTACGAGCAGTACTTC.

The genes are TRBV5-1 and TRBJ2-2; the match to TRBD2 covers 9 bases. CDR1 SGHRS and CDR2 YFSETQ come from the germline V gene. There are 16 residues in the CDR3. The V gene end was trimmed by 0 bases and the J gene end by 8 bases; junction bases not matched to a gene: 8. For the CDR3, the DNA is TGCGCCAGCAGCTTGGCGATAGCGGGAGCCTCGGGGGAGCTGTTTTTT. Protein product: CASSLAIAGASGELFF. Full variable domain (missing parts from reference TRBV5-1 and TRBJ2-2): KAGVTQTPRYLIKTRGQQVTLSCSPISGHRSVSWYQQTPGQGLQFLFEYFSETQRNKGNFPGRFSGRQFSNSRSEMNVSTLELGDSALYLCASSLAIAGASGELFFGEGSRLTVL.

The J gene is TRBJ2-1, the V gene TRBV7-9, with TRBD2 matching over 7 bases. J gave up 3 bases and V 6 bases, and 14 bases lay outside the gene matches. Per germline, CDR1 SEHNR and CDR2 FQNEAQ (reference sequence). The CDR3 has 17 residues. Written as DNA, the CDR3 is TGTGCCAGCAGGGGATTGGGGCTAGCGGAGAACTACAATGAGCAGTTCTTC. It codes for CASRGLGLAENYNEQFF.

V gene TRBV6-1 combines with J gene TRBJ2-3; D is unresolved. The V end was cut by 10 bases, the J end by 2 bases, with 4 bases between. CDR3 length equals 10 residues. Germline CDR1 reads MNHNS; CDR2 reads SASEGT. The CDR3 coding sequence is TGTGCCATCGACACAGATACGCAGTATTTT. Translation gives CAIDTDTQYF.